One and the same sample provided the 8 T cell receptor beta chains below, sequenced in a study of CD8+ T cells in alopecia areata. Extraction and reverse transcription of RNA yielded cDNA as the sequencing template. Assay used: immunoSEQ multiplex PCR; TCRdb lists only in-frame clones, some missing. In the table there are roughly 180,000 clones, 40% to 65% of which are singletons. Treatment described: oral pan-JAK inhibitor, 5-10 mg twice daily. Material: CD8+ T cells sorted from blood, obtained around week 54, from a patient treated with tofacitinib. The source of these receptors is a human donor with alopecia areata.

Here the CDR3 DNA reads TGTGCCAGCAGGCCAACAGGATTCTACGAGCAGTACTTC. Translation gives CASRPTGFYEQYF. The genes are TRBV27 and TRBJ2-7; maybe TRBD1 (5 bases). V lost 6 bases, J lost 3 bases, and 12 bases lay in between. Germline-derived CDR1 and CDR2 are MNHEY and SMNVEV (reference sequence). CDR3 length equals 13 residues.

This clone turned up a few times. The gene calls are TRBV2 and TRBJ2-1; D perhaps matches TRBD2 (5 bases). V lost 8 bases and J 7 bases, leaving 9 bases between the germline ends. Germline-derived CDR1 and CDR2 are SNHLY and FYNNEI. The CDR3 is made up of 11 amino acids. The CDR3 region is CASLDFNEQFF. CDR3 nucleotide sequence: TGTGCCAGCCTGGACTTTAATGAGCAGTTCTTC. The entire variable domain, with the rest obtained from reference TRBV2 and TRBJ2-1, is as follows: EPEVTQTPSHQVTQMGQEVILRCVPISNHLYFYWYRQILGQKVEFLVSFYNNEISEKSEIFDDQFSVERPDGSNFTLKIRSTKLEDSAMYFCASLDFNEQFFGPGTRLTVL.

The CDR3 region is CASSLSRRESDTQYF. DNA for the CDR3: TGCGCCAGCAGCCTAAGCCGCAGGGAATCAGATACGCAGTATTTT. The gene calls are TRBV4-1 and TRBJ2-3; a weak D match, TRBD1 (5 bases). Trimming removed 4 bases at V and 4 bases at J, with 15 bases between. Germline V gives CDR1 MGHRA, CDR2 YSYEKL. The CDR3 totals 15 residues.

The V gene is TRBV10-3, the J gene TRBJ2-5; D is uncertain. The germline CDR1 and CDR2 sequences are ENHRY and SYGVKD. CDR3 length: 15 residues. V shed 3 bases and J shed 1 base, with 12 bases lying between them. This chain's CDR3 is CAISERTGSQETQYF. As DNA, the CDR3 is TGTGCCATCAGTGAAAGAACCGGCTCCCAAGAGACCCAGTACTTC.

The chain is built from TRBV29-1 and TRBJ2-7; D remains unclear. The CDR3 sequence is 11 residues long. Germline assignment: CDR1 SQVTM and CDR2 ANQGSEA. Trimming cost V 3 bases and J 5 bases, with 8 bases left between them. The CDR3 protein is CSVEASNEQYF. The CDR3 DNA reads TGCAGCGTTGAGGCCAGTAACGAGCAGTACTTC.

This chain uses TRBV18 with TRBJ1-6, with 7 nucleotides matching TRBD1. Trimming took 5 bases from V and 8 from J; bases not matched to a gene: 6. Germline V gene sequence: CDR1 KGHSH, CDR2 LQKENI. The CDR3 consists of 14 residues. The chain's CDR3 is CASSSGGIDSPLHF. DNA of the CDR3: TGTGCCAGCTCATCAGGGGGGATCGATTCACCCCTCCACTTT.

This chain links TRBV4-1 with TRBJ1-1; D is unclear. Trimming stripped 0 bases from V and 4 bases from J, with 12 bases between. From germline, CDR1 is MGHRA and CDR2 YSYEKL. This CDR3 is 15 amino acids long. The CDR3 loop reads CASSQDALGITEAFF. The CDR3 DNA reads as TGCGCCAGCAGCCAAGATGCTCTGGGGATCACTGAAGCTTTCTTT.

The genes are TRBV4-2 and TRBJ2-1, with TRBD1 matching 9 bases. The CDR3 loop spans 17 amino acids. The J segment lost 1 base and the V segment lost 0 bases, leaving 4 bases of the junction unmatched. From germline, CDR1 is LGHNA and CDR2 YNFKEQ. The DNA for the CDR3 is TGTGCCAGCAGCCAAGATCGGGACAGGGCTTCCTACAATGAGCAGTTCTTC. Encoded protein: CASSQDRDRASYNEQFF.